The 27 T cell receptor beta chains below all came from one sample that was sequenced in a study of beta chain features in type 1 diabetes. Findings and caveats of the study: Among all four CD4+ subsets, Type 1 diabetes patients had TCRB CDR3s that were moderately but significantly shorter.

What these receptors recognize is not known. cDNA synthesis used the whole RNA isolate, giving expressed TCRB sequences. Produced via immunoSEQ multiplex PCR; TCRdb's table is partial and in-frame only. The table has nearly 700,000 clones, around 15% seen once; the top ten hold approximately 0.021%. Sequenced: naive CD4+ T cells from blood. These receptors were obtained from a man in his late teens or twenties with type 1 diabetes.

CDR3: CASSLAGSGITGELFF. For the CDR3, the DNA is TGTGCCAGCAGCTTAGCAGGGAGCGGGATCACCGGGGAGCTGTTTTTT. The chain couples TRBV7-2 to TRBJ2-2; 7 bases map to TRBD2. Germline V CDR1 and CDR2: SGHTA, FQGNSA. The V and J ends lost 0 bases and 4 bases, in that order; junction bases with no gene match: 5. The length of the CDR3 is 16 residues.

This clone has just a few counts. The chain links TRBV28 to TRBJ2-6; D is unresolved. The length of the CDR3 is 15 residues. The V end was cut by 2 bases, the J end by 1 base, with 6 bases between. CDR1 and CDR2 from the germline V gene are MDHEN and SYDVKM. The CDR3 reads CASSLMQSGANVLTF. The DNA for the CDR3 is TGTGCCAGCAGTTTAATGCAGTCTGGGGCCAACGTCCTGACTTTC.

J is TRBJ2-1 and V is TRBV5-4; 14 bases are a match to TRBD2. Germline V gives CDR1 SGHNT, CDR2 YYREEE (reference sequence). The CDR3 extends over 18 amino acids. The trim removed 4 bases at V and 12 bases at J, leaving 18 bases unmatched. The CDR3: CASSPGSPGLAGELGQFF. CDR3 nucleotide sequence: TGTGCCAGCAGCCCAGGGAGTCCGGGACTAGCGGGGGAGTTGGGGCAGTTCTTC.

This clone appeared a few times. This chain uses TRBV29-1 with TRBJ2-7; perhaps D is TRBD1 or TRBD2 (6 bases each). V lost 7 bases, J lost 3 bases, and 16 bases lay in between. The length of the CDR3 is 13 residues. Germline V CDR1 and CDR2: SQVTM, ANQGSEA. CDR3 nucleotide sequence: TGCAGCGCAAAAAGGGGGGAAGTCTACGAGCAGTACTTC. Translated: CSAKRGEVYEQYF.

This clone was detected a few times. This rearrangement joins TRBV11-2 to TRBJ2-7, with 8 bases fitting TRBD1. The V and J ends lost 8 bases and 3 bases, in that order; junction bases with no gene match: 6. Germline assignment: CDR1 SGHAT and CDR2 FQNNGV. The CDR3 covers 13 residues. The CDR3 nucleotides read TGTGCCAGCTCCAAAGACAGGGGCTACGAGCAGTACTTC. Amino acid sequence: CASSKDRGYEQYF.

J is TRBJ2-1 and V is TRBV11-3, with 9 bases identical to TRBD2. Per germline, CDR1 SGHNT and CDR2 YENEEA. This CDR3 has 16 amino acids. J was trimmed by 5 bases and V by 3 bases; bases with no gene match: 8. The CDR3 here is CASSFGASGVHNEQFF. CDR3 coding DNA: TGTGCCAGCAGCTTTGGGGCTAGCGGGGTTCACAATGAGCAGTTCTTC.

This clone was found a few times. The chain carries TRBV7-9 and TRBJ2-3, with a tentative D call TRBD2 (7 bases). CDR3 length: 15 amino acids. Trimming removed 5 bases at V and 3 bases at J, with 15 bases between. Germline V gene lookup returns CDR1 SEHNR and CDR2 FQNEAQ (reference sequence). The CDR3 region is CASSPHGGQTDTQYF. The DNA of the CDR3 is TGTGCCAGCAGCCCACACGGGGGGCAAACAGATACGCAGTATTTT.

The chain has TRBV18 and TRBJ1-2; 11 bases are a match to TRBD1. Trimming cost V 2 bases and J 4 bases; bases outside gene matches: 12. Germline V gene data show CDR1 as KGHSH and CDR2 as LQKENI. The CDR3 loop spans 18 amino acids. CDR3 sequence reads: CASSPSSDRGHYGYGYTF. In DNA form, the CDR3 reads TGTGCCAGCTCACCAAGTTCGGACAGGGGGCACTACGGCTATGGCTACACCTTC. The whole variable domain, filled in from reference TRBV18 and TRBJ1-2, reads NAGVMQNPRHLVRRRGQEARLRCSPMKGHSHVYWYRQLPEEGLKFMVYLQKENIIDESGMPKERFSAEFPKEGPSILRIQQVVRGDSAAYFCASSPSSDRGHYGYGYTFGSGTRLTVV.

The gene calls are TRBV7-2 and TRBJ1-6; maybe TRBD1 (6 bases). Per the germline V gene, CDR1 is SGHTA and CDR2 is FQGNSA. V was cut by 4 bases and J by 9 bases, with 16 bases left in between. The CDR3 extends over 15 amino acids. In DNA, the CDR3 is TGTGCCAGCAGCTCCTCCGGGACATTTGGTTCACCCCTCCACTTT. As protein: CASSSSGTFGSPLHF.

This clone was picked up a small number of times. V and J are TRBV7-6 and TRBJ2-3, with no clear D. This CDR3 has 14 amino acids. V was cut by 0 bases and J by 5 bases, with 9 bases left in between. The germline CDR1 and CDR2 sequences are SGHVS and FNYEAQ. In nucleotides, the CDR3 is TGTGCCAGCAGCTTAGCAGGGAACGGAGATACGCAGTATTTT. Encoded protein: CASSLAGNGDTQYF.

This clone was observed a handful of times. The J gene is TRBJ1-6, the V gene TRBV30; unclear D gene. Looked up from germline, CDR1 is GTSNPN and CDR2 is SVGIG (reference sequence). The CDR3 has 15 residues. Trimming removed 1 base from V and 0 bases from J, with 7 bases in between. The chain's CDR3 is CAWSAGNSYNSPLHF. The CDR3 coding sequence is TGTGCCTGGAGTGCTGGCAACTCCTATAATTCACCCCTCCACTTT.

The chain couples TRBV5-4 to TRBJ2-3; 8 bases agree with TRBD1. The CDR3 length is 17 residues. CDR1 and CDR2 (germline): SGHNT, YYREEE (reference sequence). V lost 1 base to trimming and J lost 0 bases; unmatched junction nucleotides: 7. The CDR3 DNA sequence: TGTGCCAGCAGCTTGCAGGCAGGGGGCCCGAGCACAGATACGCAGTATTTT. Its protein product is CASSLQAGGPSTDTQYF.

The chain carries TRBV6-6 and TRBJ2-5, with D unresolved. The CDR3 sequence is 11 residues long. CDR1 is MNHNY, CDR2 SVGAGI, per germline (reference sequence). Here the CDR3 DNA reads TGTGCATCGGCGGCACAAGAGACCCAGTACTTC. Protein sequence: CASAAQETQYF.

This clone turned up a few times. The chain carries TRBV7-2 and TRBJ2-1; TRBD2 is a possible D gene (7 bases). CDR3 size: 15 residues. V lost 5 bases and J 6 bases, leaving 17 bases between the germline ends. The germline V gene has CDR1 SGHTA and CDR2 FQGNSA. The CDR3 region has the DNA TGTGCCAGCAGCCCTCGGGGGGCCGTCCTCAATGAGCAGTTCTTC. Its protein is CASSPRGAVLNEQFF.

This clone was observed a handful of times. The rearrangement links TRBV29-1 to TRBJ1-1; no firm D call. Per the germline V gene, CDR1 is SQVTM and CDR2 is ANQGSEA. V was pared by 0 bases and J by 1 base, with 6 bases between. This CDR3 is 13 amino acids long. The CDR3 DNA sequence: TGCAGCGTTGAAGAACACCCGAACACTGAAGCTTTCTTT. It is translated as CSVEEHPNTEAFF.

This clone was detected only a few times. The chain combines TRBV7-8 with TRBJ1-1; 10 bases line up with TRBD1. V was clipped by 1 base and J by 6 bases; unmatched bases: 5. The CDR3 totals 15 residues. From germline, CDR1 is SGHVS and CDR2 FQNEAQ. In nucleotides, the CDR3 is TGTGCCAGCAGCTTAGTGAGACAGGGGGCGGCTGAAGCTTTCTTT. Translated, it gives CASSLVRQGAAEAFF.

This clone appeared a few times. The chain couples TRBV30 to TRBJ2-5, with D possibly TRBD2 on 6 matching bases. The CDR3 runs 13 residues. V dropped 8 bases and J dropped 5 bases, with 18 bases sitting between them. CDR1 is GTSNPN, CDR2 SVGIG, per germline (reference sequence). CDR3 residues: CARAPVAGETQYF. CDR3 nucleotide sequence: TGTGCCAGAGCTCCTGTGGCGGGGGAGACCCAGTACTTC.

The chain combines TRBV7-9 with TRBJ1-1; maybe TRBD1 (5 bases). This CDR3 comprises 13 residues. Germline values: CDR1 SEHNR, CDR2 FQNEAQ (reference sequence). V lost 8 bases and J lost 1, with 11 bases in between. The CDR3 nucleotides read TGTGCCAGCTCGGGACTCCAGAACACTGAAGCTTTCTTT. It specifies CASSGLQNTEAFF.

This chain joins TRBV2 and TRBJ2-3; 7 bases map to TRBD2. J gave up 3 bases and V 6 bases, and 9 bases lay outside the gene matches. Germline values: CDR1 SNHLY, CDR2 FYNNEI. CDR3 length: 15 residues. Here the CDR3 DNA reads TGTGCCAGCAGGTCCCCGGGACTAATAACAGATACGCAGTATTTT. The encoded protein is CASRSPGLITDTQYF.

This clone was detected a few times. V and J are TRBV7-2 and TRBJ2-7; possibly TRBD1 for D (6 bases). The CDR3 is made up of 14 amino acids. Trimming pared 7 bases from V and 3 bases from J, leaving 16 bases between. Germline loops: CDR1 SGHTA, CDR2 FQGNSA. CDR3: CASNHRDGDYEQYF. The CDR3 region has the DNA TGTGCCAGCAACCACAGGGACGGAGACTACGAGCAGTACTTC.

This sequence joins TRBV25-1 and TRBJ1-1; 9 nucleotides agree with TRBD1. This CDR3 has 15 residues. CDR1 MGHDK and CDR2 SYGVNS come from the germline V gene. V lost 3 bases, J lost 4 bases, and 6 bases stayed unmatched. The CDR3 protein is CASSDYRGLGTEAFF. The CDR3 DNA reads TGTGCCAGCAGTGACTACAGGGGGCTGGGCACTGAAGCTTTCTTT. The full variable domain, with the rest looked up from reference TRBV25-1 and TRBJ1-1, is EADIYQTPRYLVIGTGKKITLECSQTMGHDKMYWYQQDPGMELHLIHYSYGVNSTEKGDLSSESTVSRIRTEHFPLTLESARPSHTSQYLCASSDYRGLGTEAFFGQGTRLTVV.

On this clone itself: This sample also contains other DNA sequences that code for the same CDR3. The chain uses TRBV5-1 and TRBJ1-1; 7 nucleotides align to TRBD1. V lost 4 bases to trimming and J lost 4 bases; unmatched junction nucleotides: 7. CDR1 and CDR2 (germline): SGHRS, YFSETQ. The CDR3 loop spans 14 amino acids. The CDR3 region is CASSQRQGGTEAFF. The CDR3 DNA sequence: TGCGCCAGCAGCCAAAGACAGGGAGGCACTGAAGCTTTCTTT.

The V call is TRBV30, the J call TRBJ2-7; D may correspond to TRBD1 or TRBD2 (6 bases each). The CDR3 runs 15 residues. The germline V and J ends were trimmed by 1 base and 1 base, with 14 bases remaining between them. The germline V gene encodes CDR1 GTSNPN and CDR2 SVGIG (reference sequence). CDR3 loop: CAWSGGAVRSYEQYF. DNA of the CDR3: TGTGCCTGGAGTGGGGGGGCGGTAAGGTCCTACGAGCAGTACTTC.

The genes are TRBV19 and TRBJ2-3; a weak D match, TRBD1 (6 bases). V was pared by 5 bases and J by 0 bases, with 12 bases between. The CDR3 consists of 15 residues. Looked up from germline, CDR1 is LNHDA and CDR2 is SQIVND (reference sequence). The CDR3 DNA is TGTGCCAGTAGTTGGACAGCAGCTAGCACAGATACGCAGTATTTT. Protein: CASSWTAASTDTQYF.

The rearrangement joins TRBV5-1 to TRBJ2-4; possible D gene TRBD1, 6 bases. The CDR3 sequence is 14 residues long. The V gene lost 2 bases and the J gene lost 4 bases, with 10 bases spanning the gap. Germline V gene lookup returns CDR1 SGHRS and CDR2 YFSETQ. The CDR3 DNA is TGCGCCAGCAGCTTCGACAGGCCGAAAAACATTCAGTACTTC. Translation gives CASSFDRPKNIQYF.

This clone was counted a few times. CDR3 sequence: CSVGPPEGQGTEAFF. The DNA of the CDR3 is TGCAGCGTCGGCCCCCCGGAGGGACAAGGCACTGAAGCTTTCTTT. The rearrangement joins TRBV29-1 to TRBJ1-1, with D possibly being TRBD1 (6 bases). CDR3 length: 15 amino acids. Per the germline V gene, CDR1 is SQVTM and CDR2 is ANQGSEA. Trimming took off 6 bases at V and 4 bases at J, with 21 bases between the two ends.

CDR3 amino acids: CASSWNTEAFF. CDR3 in DNA: TGTGCCAGCAGTTGGAACACTGAAGCTTTCTTT. J is TRBJ1-1 and V is TRBV6-6; no firm D call. The V end lost 4 bases, the J end lost 1 base, and 1 base lay between the germline ends. Germline values: CDR1 MNHNY, CDR2 SVGAGI (reference sequence). The CDR3 consists of 11 residues.